These 23 T cell receptor beta chains share one sample of origin, sequenced in a study of T-cell memory formation after mild COVID-19. TCRdb re-called the 5' RACE reads through MiXCR, storing one row per CDR3 protein. Among roughly 500,000 distinct CDR3 sequences listed, 20% were seen once. The sequencing input was PBMCs or a T cell subset sorted from them (not recorded which). These receptors were taken from an adult woman who had mild COVID-19 (a few samples of this study predate the infection). Cell type and time point are not known.

Only a few counts were recorded for this clonotype. CDR3 region: CASSQTGGVYNEQFF. In DNA form, the CDR3 reads TGCGCCAGCAGCCAGACAGGGGGCGTCTACAATGAGCAGTTCTTC. The gene calls are TRBV5-1 and TRBJ2-1; 10 positions match TRBD1. Germline-derived CDR1 and CDR2 are SGHRS and YFSETQ. This CDR3 is 15 amino acids long. V was clipped by 4 bases and J by 3 bases; unmatched bases: 4.

The chain is built from TRBV2 and TRBJ1-1; D uncertain. V was trimmed by 4 bases and J by 0 bases, leaving 9 bases between them. This CDR3 has 14 residues. From germline, CDR1 is SNHLY and CDR2 FYNNEI. The CDR3 DNA reads TGTGCCAGCAGTGTGAGGCTCATGAACACTGAAGCTTTCTTT. This gives the protein CASSVRLMNTEAFF.

This clonotype has a count of ten or more. The CDR3 loop reads CASSSSGGRWIGQYF. The CDR3 coding sequence is TGTGCCAGCAGCTCCTCCGGGGGCAGGTGGATTGGGCAGTACTTC. The chain employs TRBV21-1 and TRBJ2-7; the D call of TRBD1 is as the table states it, not checked on the DNA. TRBV21-1 is flagged as a pseudogene. The CDR3 is made up of 15 amino acids.

V gene TRBV6-2 or TRBV6-3 combines with J gene TRBJ2-7, with 7 bases fitting TRBD1. J was trimmed by 1 base and V by 7 bases; bases with no gene match: 10. The CDR3 spans 15 residues. Germline CDR1 MNHEY, CDR2 SVGEGT. For the CDR3, the DNA is TGTGCCAGCACTTTTGGGGACAGACCTTCCTACGAGCAGTACTTC. Residues: CASTFGDRPSYEQYF.

The rearrangement links TRBV7-8 to TRBJ2-1, with D maybe TRBD2 (6 bases). From germline, CDR1 is SGHVS and CDR2 FQNEAQ. Trimming removed 4 bases at V and 5 bases at J, with 15 bases between. This CDR3 is built from 15 residues. The CDR3 is CASSWDFPRNNEQFF. The DNA of the CDR3 is TGTGCCAGCAGCTGGGACTTCCCACGGAACAATGAGCAGTTCTTC.

This clonotype was detected many times. This sequence joins TRBV11-3 and TRBJ2-3; TRBD2 might be the D (5 bases). Trimming removed 2 bases at V and 1 base at J, with 7 bases between. The CDR3 runs to 14 residues. CDR1 is SGHNT, CDR2 YENEEA, per germline. CDR3 coding DNA: TGTGCCAGCAGCTTACGGCGGGGCACAGATACGCAGTATTTT. Translation gives CASSLRRGTDTQYF.

The rearrangement joins TRBV4-3 to TRBJ2-3, with 8 bases lining up with TRBD2. Germline V lookup: CDR1 LGHNA, CDR2 YSLEER. V trimming: 1 base; J trimming: 5 bases; junction bases outside the gene matches: 8. The CDR3 is 16 amino acids. The CDR3 region is CASSQGGRSSKDTQYF. CDR3 coding DNA: TGCGCCAGCAGCCAAGGCGGGAGGTCATCGAAAGATACGCAGTATTTT.

The gene calls are TRBV7-9 and TRBJ2-5; no definite D call. This CDR3 has 15 residues. V was clipped by 3 bases and J by 2 bases, with 13 bases between them. Germline CDR1 is SEHNR and CDR2 is FQNEAQ (reference sequence). The CDR3 DNA reads TGTGCCAGCAGCTTCCCCGATTATAGACAAGAGACCCAGTACTTC. It is translated as CASSFPDYRQETQYF.

The DNA for the CDR3 is TGCGCCAGCAGCCAAGACTCGACGAACCACAATGAGCAGTTCTTC. Translating it yields CASSQDSTNHNEQFF. The chain couples TRBV5-1 to TRBJ2-1; D unclear. CDR3 length equals 15 residues. Germline V gene sequence: CDR1 SGHRS, CDR2 YFSETQ. V shed 4 bases and J shed 5 bases, with 16 bases lying between them.

J is TRBJ1-6 and V is TRBV27; TRBD1 matches 9 bases. Germline V CDR1 and CDR2: MNHEY, SMNVEV (reference sequence). There are 15 residues in the CDR3. V lost 6 bases and J lost 5; bases outside the gene matches: 5. Here the CDR3 reads CASSSDRGNNSPLHF. In DNA form, the CDR3 reads TGTGCCAGCAGCTCGGACAGGGGTAATAATTCACCCCTCCACTTT.

Ten or more counts support this clonotype. The chain recombines TRBV4-1 with TRBJ2-7; 7 bases align to TRBD1. The CDR3 consists of 15 residues. J lost 3 bases, V lost 4 bases, and 9 bases had no gene match. CDR1 MGHRA and CDR2 YSYEKL come from the germline V gene. This chain's CDR3 is CASSPGVAGGYEQYF. The CDR3 DNA is TGCGCCAGCAGCCCTGGGGTAGCAGGGGGCTACGAGCAGTACTTC.

This clonotype was counted between two and nine times. The chain couples TRBV5-1 to TRBJ1-1, with TRBD1 identical over 9 bases. V lost 7 bases to trimming and J lost 2 bases; unmatched junction nucleotides: 6. This CDR3 region has 14 residues. CDR1 is SGHRS, CDR2 YFSETQ, per germline. The CDR3 bases are TGCGCCAGCGACGCACAGGGGGCTAACACTGAAGCTTTCTTT. Protein sequence: CASDAQGANTEAFF.

Regarding this clonotype: Its ends do not fully match the called genes, so a read error is possible. This chain links TRBV5-1 with TRBJ1-2; TRBD1 is a possible D gene (6 bases). The germline V gene has CDR1 SGHRS and CDR2 YFSETQ. This CDR3 has 15 residues. The CDR3 sequence: CASSLALSGDTSKAF. CDR3 DNA: TGCGCCAGCAGCTTGGCCCTAAGCGGGGACACCTCTAAGGCCTTC.

The chain employs TRBV7-9 and TRBJ2-5, with D possibly being TRBD2 (6 bases). From germline, CDR1 is SEHNR and CDR2 FQNEAQ (reference sequence). The V gene lost 2 bases and the J gene lost 3 bases, with 13 bases spanning the gap. The CDR3 spans 15 residues. For the CDR3, the DNA is TGTGCCAGCAGCTTACGGTCTACGGGAGAAGAGACCCAGTACTTC. This encodes CASSLRSTGEETQYF.

A few counts support this clonotype. The genes are TRBV20-1 and TRBJ2-7, with 16 bases lining up with TRBD2. Germline CDR1 reads DFQATT; CDR2 reads SNEGSKA (reference sequence). The CDR3 extends over 16 amino acids. Trimming at V came to 3 bases and at J to 2 bases, leaving 4 bases not matched to a gene. CDR3 loop: CSASRGLAGGTYEQYF. The DNA of the CDR3 is TGCAGTGCTAGCCGGGGACTAGCGGGAGGGACCTACGAGCAGTACTTC.

This clonotype turned up a few times. This chain uses TRBV7-8 with TRBJ2-4; D is unresolved. This CDR3 spans 13 amino acids. Germline CDR1 is SGHVS and CDR2 is FQNEAQ. V lost 3 bases, J lost 7 bases, and 10 bases lay in between. The DNA for the CDR3 is TGTGCCAGCAGCTTCTTCGAGTGGAACATTCAGTACTTC. Amino acids: CASSFFEWNIQYF.

The genes are TRBV6-2 or TRBV6-3 and TRBJ2-7; TRBD1 matches 7 bases. The germline gives CDR1 MNHEY, CDR2 SVGEGT. The length of the CDR3 is 16 residues. Trimming at V came to 5 bases and at J to 2 bases, leaving 12 bases not matched to a gene. The CDR3 DNA follows: TGTGCCAGCAGTCTGGACAGGTCAGGAAAGGCCTACGAGCAGTACTTC. Its translation is CASSLDRSGKAYEQYF.

This clonotype was observed a handful of times. The V call is TRBV5-1, the J call TRBJ2-7; 10 bases line up with TRBD2. The CDR3 consists of 13 residues. Trimming took 7 bases from V and 8 from J; bases not matched to a gene: 9. Per germline, CDR1 SGHRS and CDR2 YFSETQ. CDR3 loop: CASRETSGYQQYF. For the CDR3, the DNA is TGCGCCAGCCGTGAGACTAGCGGGTATCAGCAGTACTTC.

The chain is built from TRBV9 and TRBJ1-1; D call uncertain. V was shortened by 2 bases and J by 1 base, with 12 bases between the two germline ends. The germline gives CDR1 SGDLS, CDR2 YYNGEE. The CDR3 runs 15 residues. The CDR3 region has the DNA TGTGCCAGCAGCGTTGACACCCTGTGGAACACTGAAGCTTTCTTT. This gives the protein CASSVDTLWNTEAFF.

The table lists this clonotype with a few counts. This rearrangement joins TRBV28 to TRBJ2-7; D perhaps matches TRBD1 (5 bases). The CDR3 loop spans 15 amino acids. The germline V gene has CDR1 MDHEN and CDR2 SYDVKM. The ends were cut back, 10 bases at V and 4 bases at J, with 23 bases in the middle. CDR3 sequence: CAILRWQGHFYEQYF. CDR3 nucleotides: TGTGCCATTCTACGTTGGCAGGGCCATTTTTACGAGCAGTACTTC.

This clonotype occurred once. V is TRBV29-1 and J is TRBJ2-1; no clear D. From germline, CDR1 is SQVTM and CDR2 ANQGSEA. The CDR3 length is 12 residues. Trimming removed 3 bases at V and 2 bases at J, with 5 bases between. The CDR3 sequence: CSVEPTYNEQFF. In DNA, the CDR3 is TGCAGCGTTGAGCCGACCTACAATGAGCAGTTCTTC.

For the CDR3, the DNA is TGTGCCACCAGCAGAGGAGACAGGGACCACAATGAGCAGTTCTTC. Translating it yields CATSRGDRDHNEQFF. The chain employs TRBV15 and TRBJ2-1; 7 bases map to TRBD1. Germline loops: CDR1 LNHNV, CDR2 YYDKDF (reference sequence). V dropped 1 base and J dropped 5; count of bases not matched to a gene: 5. CDR3 length: 15 amino acids.

In this sample, this clonotype turned up a few times. CDR3 nucleotide sequence: TGTGCCAGCAGCTCACGGGGGCACACAGATACGCAGTATTTT. Its protein product is CASSSRGHTDTQYF. This rearrangement joins TRBV7-3 to TRBJ2-3; D possibly uses TRBD1 or TRBD2 (6 bases each). The CDR3 loop spans 14 amino acids. Trimming cost V 4 bases and J 2 bases, with 10 bases left between them. Per germline, CDR1 SGHTA and CDR2 FQGTGA. The full variable domain, with the rest looked up from reference TRBV7-3 and TRBJ2-3, is GAGVSQTPSNKVTEKGKYVELRCDPISGHTALYWYRQSLGQGPEFLIYFQGTGAADDSGLPNDRFFAVRPEGSVSTLKIQRTERGDSAVYLCASSSRGHTDTQYFGPGTRLTVL.